A selection of T cell receptor beta chains follows, all from one sample in a study of blood T cells in healthy people across ages. TCRdb re-analysed the 5' RACE reads in MiXCR, keeping a single row per CDR3 protein. In the table there are under 800,000 distinct CDR3 sequences, roughly 47% of which are singletons. The sample taken for sequencing was blood. These receptor sequences come from a woman aged 55-75 years in good health. Each CDR3 is given with its conserved first and last residue. Fields, in order: J gene, V gene, CDR3 length, D gene, clone size, CDR3 DNA, CDR3 protein. The D gene is left open where the match is weak. Expanded clones are given a class, and other clones once, few, many or no size at all.

>TRBJ2-3|TRBV5-1|17|TRBD2|few
TGCGCCAGCAGCTTGGAGCCTAGCGGGGGGTCCACAGATACGCAGTATTTT
CASSLEPSGGSTDTQYF
>TRBJ2-1|TRBV4-3|15|-|-
TGCGCCAGCAGCCCCAGGGATAGACTCTACAATGAGCAGTTCTTC
CASSPRDRLYNEQFF
>TRBJ2-1|TRBV20-1|11|-|-
TGCAGTGCTAGTGCCCAGAATGAGCAGTTCTTC
CSASAQNEQFF
>TRBJ2-5|TRBV3-1|19|TRBD2|few
TGTGCCAGCAGCCAGAGCGGGAGGGCCCTCTCTACGTTCCAAGAGACCCAGTACTTC
CASSQSGRALSTFQETQYF
>TRBJ2-3|TRBV6-1|13|-|once
TGTGCCAGCATTCTAGGAAACACAGATACGCAGTATTTT
CASILGNTDTQYF
>TRBJ2-7|TRBV20-1|14|TRBD1|-
TGCAGTGCTAGGCTAGACAGGGGGCACTACGAGCAGTACTTC
CSARLDRGHYEQYF
>TRBJ2-5|TRBV25-1|12|-|few
TGTGCCAGCAGTGAACGGGGGGAGACCCAGTACTTC
CASSERGETQYF
>TRBJ2-5|TRBV2|14|TRBD2|many
TGTGCCAGCAGTGAAGGAGCGGGGCAAGAGACCCAGTACTTC
CASSEGAGQETQYF
>TRBJ2-7|TRBV20-1|17|TRBD2|-
TGCAGTGCTAGTAGGGCGTCGAGCGGGAGGACCCCCTACGAGCAGTACTTC
CSASRASSGRTPYEQYF
>TRBJ2-7|TRBV12-3/TRBV12-4|17|-|-
TGTGCCAGCAGTTCCCTATCGTTAGGGTCGGTCTCCTACGAGCAGTACTTC
CASSSLSLGSVSYEQYF
>TRBJ1-2|TRBV7-9|15|-|few
TGTGCCAGCAGCTCAGTCAGGGCCCGAGATCGTGGCTACACCTTC
CASSSVRARDRGYTF
>TRBJ1-5|TRBV27|18|-|few
TGTGCCAGCAGTTTATCGCAGACAGGCCGCTTGGGCAATCAGCCCCAGCATTTT
CASSLSQTGRLGNQPQHF
>TRBJ1-2|TRBV18|13|-|-
TGTGCCAGCTCACCAGAACAGGGCTTTGGCTACACCTTC
CASSPEQGFGYTF
>TRBJ1-1|TRBV7-2|15|-|-
TGTGCCAGCAGCTTAGAGAGAGTTATGAACACTGAAGCTTTCTTT
CASSLERVMNTEAFF
>TRBJ2-1|TRBV14|15|-|few
TGTGCCAGCAGCCAAGGACAGTTCTCCTACAATGAGCAGTTCTTC
CASSQGQFSYNEQFF
>TRBJ1-2|TRBV9|12|-|few
TGTGCCAGCAGCGCCCTGCGAGGGGGCTACACCTTC
CASSALRGGYTF
>TRBJ1-4|TRBV12-3/TRBV12-4|15|TRBD1|-
TGTGCCAGCAGTTCCCACAGGGGGGGGAATGAAAAACTGTTTTTT
CASSSHRGGNEKLFF
>TRBJ1-6|TRBV10-3|14|-|-
TGTGCCGCCACGGGACCCCCAGCTCCCTCACCCCTCCACTTT
CAATGPPAPSPLHF
>TRBJ1-3|TRBV30|15|-|-
TGTGCCTGGAGTGTACGTTGGTTGTCAGGAAACACCATATATTTT
CAWSVRWLSGNTIYF
>TRBJ2-3|TRBV12-3/TRBV12-4|15|TRBD2|-
TGTGCCAGCAGATTTAGCGGGGGGGCCAGAGATACGCAGTATTTT
CASRFSGGARDTQYF
>TRBJ2-1|TRBV20-1|15|-|-
TGCAGTGCTACTCTCGGGGGAGCGAGTGGTAAGGAGCAGTTCTTC
CSATLGGASGKEQFF
>TRBJ2-1|TRBV5-1|15|-|many
TGCGCCAGCAGCTTGGGCGGGTCGCCGAACAATGAGCAGTTCTTC
CASSLGGSPNNEQFF
>TRBJ1-2|TRBV19|12|-|-
TGTGCCAGTAGTTCGCGTAACTATGGCTACACCTTC
CASSSRNYGYTF
>TRBJ1-5|TRBV4-3|15|-|-
TGCGCCAGCAGCCAAGATCTTAGCAGAGATCAGCCCCAGCATTTT
CASSQDLSRDQPQHF
>TRBJ2-3|TRBV20-1|13|-|-
TGCAGTGTCGGGACCAGTGACGTGCGTACGCAGTATTTT
CSVGTSDVRTQYF
>TRBJ2-3|TRBV7-3|15|TRBD2|few
TGTGCCAGCAGTCCCTGGAGCGGGGGTACAGATACGCAGTATTTT
CASSPWSGGTDTQYF
>TRBJ1-3|TRBV28|16|TRBD1|few
TGTGCCAGCAGTTTACCGGGACAGCGCTCTGGAAACACCATATATTTT
CASSLPGQRSGNTIYF
>TRBJ1-2|TRBV10-3|13|-|-
TGTGCCATCAGTGTAGTTGATGGACATGGCTACACCTTC
CAISVVDGHGYTF
>TRBJ2-1|TRBV11-1|16|TRBD2|few
TGTGCCAGCAACCCCCTAAGCGGGAGCTCCTACAATGAGCAGTTCTTC
CASNPLSGSSYNEQFF
>TRBJ2-7|TRBV20-1|14|-|few
TGCAGTGCCCCGACGGGACAACCATCCTACGAGCAGTACTTC
CSAPTGQPSYEQYF